These T cell receptor beta chains were read from a single sample in a study of T-cell memory formation after mild COVID-19. TCRdb reprocessed the 5' RACE reads with MiXCR, giving one entry per CDR3 protein. Counted here are almost 350,000 distinct CDR3 sequences, around a fifth occurring once; the ten biggest clones make up 21%. The sequenced material came from PBMCs or a T cell subset sorted from them (not recorded which). These TCRs come from a man aged 18 to 29 who had mild COVID-19 (a few samples of this study predate the infection). Cell type and time point are not known. Each CDR3 is given with its conserved first and last residue. The order of the fields is V gene, J gene, CDR3 protein.

>TRBV7-2|TRBJ2-3
CASSLGRGLSDTQYF
>TRBV5-1|TRBJ2-7
CASSLDSGTAYEQYF
>TRBV19|TRBJ1-2
CASYGGESYGYTF
>TRBV4-1|TRBJ2-3
CASSPTGDHFIADTQYF
>TRBV28|TRBJ2-3
CASSLSPAATDTQYF
>TRBV16|TRBJ2-3
CASTPRDRSTDTQYF
>TRBV7-2|TRBJ2-5
CASSFWLEARAYQETQYF
>TRBV9|TRBJ1-2
CAISVGRYGYTF
>TRBV6-5|TRBJ1-4
CASSYGLMGSEKLFF
>TRBV7-9|TRBJ2-1
CASSLTSGDNEQFF
>TRBV4-1|TRBJ2-7
CASSQGPELGEQYF
>TRBV28|TRBJ2-5
CASSPRGGETQYF
>TRBV12-3/TRBV12-4|TRBJ2-1
CASRRDGGHEQFF
>TRBV5-1|TRBJ2-7
CASSSTTGTLTYEQYF
>TRBV10-3|TRBJ1-2
CAIRGQGTNYGYTF
>TRBV20-1|TRBJ1-6
CSAVGSGESSYNSPLHF
>TRBV4-1|TRBJ2-3
CASSPEGGGLNTDTQYF
>TRBV6-2/TRBV6-3|TRBJ1-1
CASTTGKNTEAFF
>TRBV19|TRBJ1-2
CASKTTGPYGYTF
>TRBV28|TRBJ1-3
CASSSGGASGNTIYF
>TRBV3-1|TRBJ2-2
CASSQDAGPGELFF
>TRBV24-1|TRBJ2-2
CATSGPPRAGGDTGELFF
>TRBV19|TRBJ1-1
CASSGGRRTNTEAFF
>TRBV9|TRBJ2-2
CASSAGQGATGELFF
>TRBV29-1|TRBJ1-1
CSVWSSGIGVSHSFF
>TRBV25-1|TRBJ1-5
CASRAGSHQPQHF
>TRBV7-6|TRBJ2-3
CASSHGLVSTDTQYF
>TRBV12-3/TRBV12-4|TRBJ2-2
CASSLYGGELFF
>TRBV6-5|TRBJ2-5
CASSPPGIVETQYF
>TRBV7-3|TRBJ2-2
CASSLNGYTGELFF
>TRBV7-6|TRBJ2-3
CASSLDGGPDTQYF
>TRBV5-1|TRBJ1-6
CASRLQGDRSPLHF
>TRBV7-3|TRBJ2-3
CASSSGQASTDTQYF
>TRBV10-3|TRBJ1-3
CAISTIPTQTGKSGNTIYF
>TRBV12-5|TRBJ2-5
CASGFNPPQLQETQYF
>TRBV28|TRBJ2-3
CASSGQGITDTQYF
>TRBV29-1|TRBJ1-1
CSVRGAFGTEAFF
>TRBV5-1|TRBJ1-1
CASSPWTGRGTEAFF